The 13 T cell receptor beta chains in this list originate from one sample, sequenced in a study. TRBV12-4/TRBJ1-2 clonotypes were amplified with adaptor-ligated barcode primers. TCRdb ran MiXCR on the multiplex PCR reads and lists one entry per CDR3 protein. The profile shows about 2,500 distinct CDR3 sequences, around 2.4% of them singletons. Cells sorted as Tregs were CD4+, CD25+ and CD127-/low. The sample taken for sequencing was tumor-infiltrating Tregs sorted from the breast tumor. The receptor source for this set is a female donor with breast cancer.

In this sample, this clonotype is medium-sized (0.01 to 0.1%). The chain recombines TRBV12-3 or TRBV12-4 with TRBJ1-2, with 9 nucleotides matching TRBD1. The ends lost 3 bases at V and 6 bases at J; junction bases unmatched: 11. The CDR3 runs to 16 residues. The CDR3 sequence is CASSLGTGYGLHGYTF. In DNA, the CDR3 is TGTGCCAGCAGTTTGGGGACAGGGTATGGTTTACATGGCTACACCTTC.

This clonotype is medium-sized by share. The chain uses TRBV12-3 or TRBV12-4 and TRBJ1-2, with a weak D call TRBD1 (5 bases). The CDR3 is 12 amino acids. V gave up 4 bases and J gave up 11 bases, with 14 bases separating them. CDR3 sequence: CASSSEDTRYTF. The CDR3, as DNA: TGTGCCAGCAGTTCTGAGGACACTAGATACACCTTC.

This clonotype is labeled as medium-sized (0.01 to 0.1%). The genes are TRBV12-3 or TRBV12-4 and TRBJ1-2, with 8 bases identical to TRBD1. V trimming: 6 bases; J trimming: 8 bases; junction bases outside the gene matches: 11. CDR3 length: 14 residues. CDR3 DNA: TGTGCCAGCAGAGGGGACAGGCCATCTCGAGGCTACACCTTC. This sequence encodes CASRGDRPSRGYTF.

This clonotype counts as medium-sized. An end of the junction does not agree with germline; a read error may underlie this. J is TRBJ1-2 and V is TRBV12-3 or TRBV12-4; the match to TRBD1 covers 9 bases. The CDR3 runs 17 residues. The CDR3 region is CASSNLPGTGRNFGYTF. For the CDR3, the DNA is TGTGCCAGCAGTAACCTCCCCGGGACAGGGCGCAACTTTGGCTACACCTTC.

The sample holds many counts of this clonotype. The chain couples TRBV12-3 or TRBV12-4 to TRBJ1-2; TRBD1 matches 8 bases. The CDR3 has 13 residues. The ends lost 3 bases at V and 5 bases at J; junction bases unmatched: 2. The CDR3 spells CASSFRQGYGYTF. The CDR3 bases are TGTGCCAGCAGTTTTCGACAGGGGTATGGCTACACCTTC.

Judged by abundance, this clonotype is medium-sized (0.01 to 0.1%). The chain joins TRBV12-3 or TRBV12-4 to TRBJ1-2; the D gene is possibly TRBD1 (6 bases). The CDR3 is made up of 16 amino acids. The V end was cut by 4 bases, the J end by 0 bases, with 15 bases between. CDR3 DNA sequence: TGTGCCAGCAGTTCCACAGGGTCGGCGTCTAACTATGGCTACACCTTC. This gives the protein CASSSTGSASNYGYTF.

By share, this clonotype ranks as medium-sized. This rearrangement joins TRBV12-3 or TRBV12-4 to TRBJ1-2; D gene unclear. The CDR3 has 15 amino acids. Trimming took 4 bases from V and 4 from J, leaving 16 bases between them. The CDR3 spells CASSSLGLEGYGYTF. CDR3 DNA: TGTGCCAGCAGTTCCCTAGGGCTAGAGGGCTATGGCTACACCTTC.

This clonotype rates as medium-sized. The rearrangement uses TRBV12-3 or TRBV12-4 and TRBJ1-2, with TRBD1 as a possible D gene (5 bases). The CDR3 sequence is 13 residues long. The V end was cut by 6 bases, the J end by 4 bases, with 12 bases between. The DNA of the CDR3 is TGTGCCAGCAGCCGGACGGGGACCTATGGCTACACCTTC. Its protein is CASSRTGTYGYTF.

This clonotype rates as medium-sized. V and J are TRBV12-3 or TRBV12-4 and TRBJ1-2; TRBD1 aligns across 8 bases. This CDR3 is 14 amino acids long. Trimming took 6 bases from V and 4 from J; bases not matched to a gene: 7. CDR3 nucleotides: TGTGCCAGCAGCCCCGGACAGGGAGGCTATGGCTACACCTTC. Protein product: CASSPGQGGYGYTF.

By share, this clonotype counts as medium-sized (0.01 to 0.1%). This chain links TRBV12-3 or TRBV12-4 with TRBJ1-2; 9 bases match TRBD1. The CDR3 is made up of 16 amino acids. Trimming removed 3 bases from V and 4 bases from J; junction bases left unmatched: 9. CDR3 DNA: TGTGCCAGCAGTTTCGGGACAGGGTCGACAGGCTATGGCTACACCTTC. It is translated as CASSFGTGSTGYGYTF.

This clonotype counts as medium-sized. The V gene is TRBV12-3 or TRBV12-4, the J gene TRBJ1-2; TRBD1 agrees at 9 bases. The CDR3 covers 14 residues. Losses at the gene ends were 1 base for V and 9 bases for J; bases not matched to a gene: 6. This CDR3 reads CASSLEDRGRSYTF. The DNA for the CDR3 is TGTGCCAGCAGTTTAGAGGACAGGGGCAGGAGCTACACCTTC.

In its sample, this clonotype ranks as medium-sized. This chain joins TRBV12-3 or TRBV12-4 and TRBJ1-2; 9 bases are a match to TRBD1. The CDR3 contains 15 residues. V shed 5 bases and J 8 bases; nucleotides not matched to a gene: 12. The CDR3 nucleotides are TGTGCCAGCAGTAGAGAACAGGGACAGGGAGGAGGCTACACCTTC. Translating gives CASSREQGQGGGYTF.

In its sample, this clonotype is medium-sized. This chain connects TRBV12-5 to TRBJ1-2; D call uncertain. V was trimmed by 0 bases and J by 0 bases, leaving 14 bases between them. Germline V CDR1 and CDR2: LGHNT, FRNRAP. CDR3 size: 17 residues. The CDR3 region is CASGLVQVHYSNYGYTF. The CDR3 region has the DNA TGTGCTAGTGGTTTGGTTCAGGTCCACTACTCTAACTATGGCTACACCTTC.